A single sample gave rise to the 9 T cell receptor beta chains below, sequenced in a study of T cells after yellow fever vaccination. TCRdb re-called the 5' RACE reads with MiXCR, one entry per CDR3 protein. The top ten hold 17% of the sample, which has a few hundred thousand distinct CDR3 sequences, less than 20% seen once. The sequences come from PBMCs, collected 5 days after the first yellow fever vaccination. These receptors came from a man aged 18 to 35 who received the YFV17D yellow fever vaccine.

This clonotype was detected only a few times. The chain combines TRBV28 with TRBJ2-1, with 12 bases fitting TRBD2. The germline V gene encodes CDR1 MDHEN and CDR2 SYDVKM. The CDR3 consists of 13 residues. Trimming cost V 2 bases and J 15 bases; bases outside gene matches: 5. The CDR3 nucleotides are TGTGCCAGCAGTTTACCTCTAGCGGGGGGGCGGTTCTTC. Translation gives CASSLPLAGGRFF.

V and J are TRBV6-5 and TRBJ1-3; no clear D. Germline CDR1 MNHEY, CDR2 SVGAGI. The V gene lost 0 bases and the J gene lost 8 bases, with 14 bases spanning the gap. The CDR3 totals 15 residues. CDR3 sequence: CASSYSSVGIDTIYF. Here the CDR3 DNA reads TGTGCCAGCAGTTACTCCTCCGTGGGGATTGACACCATATATTTT.

This clonotype was counted a few times. The V and J genes are TRBV7-3 and TRBJ2-3; 11 nucleotides match TRBD2. Germline V gene sequence: CDR1 SGHTA, CDR2 FQGTGA. The CDR3 extends over 14 amino acids. After removal of 6 bases from V and 7 bases from J, the junction contained 6 bases not matched to a gene. This CDR3 reads CASSPGTSGYTQYF. As DNA, the CDR3 is TGTGCCAGCAGTCCCGGGACTAGCGGATATACGCAGTATTTT. Based on the CDR3 plus reference TRBV7-3 and TRBJ2-3, the full variable domain is GAGVSQTPSNKVTEKGKYVELRCDPISGHTALYWYRQSLGQGPEFLIYFQGTGAADDSGLPNDRFFAVRPEGSVSTLKIQRTERGDSAVYLCASSPGTSGYTQYFGPGTRLTVL.

The V gene is TRBV7-9, the J gene TRBJ2-1, with D possibly TRBD1 on 5 matching bases. CDR1 and CDR2 from the germline V gene are SEHNR and FQNEAQ (reference sequence). The germline V and J ends were trimmed by 2 bases and 6 bases, with 8 bases remaining between them. CDR3 length: 13 amino acids. CDR3 bases: TGTGCCAGCAGCTTAAGACAGATCAATGAGCAGTTCTTC. Its protein product is CASSLRQINEQFF.

V usage is TRBV10-3 and J usage is TRBJ1-2; no firm D call. The CDR3 is made up of 11 amino acids. V was cut by 6 bases and J by 7 bases, with 9 bases left in between. CDR1 is ENHRY, CDR2 SYGVKD, per germline. CDR3 loop: CAIRMNGGYTF. The CDR3 DNA is TGTGCCATCAGAATGAACGGTGGCTACACCTTC.

The V gene is TRBV9, the J gene TRBJ1-5; possibly TRBD1 for D (6 bases). V lost 4 bases and J lost 3, with 14 bases in between. Germline V CDR1 and CDR2: SGDLS, YYNGEE. The CDR3 is 15 residues long. The CDR3 nucleotides are TGTGCCAGCAGCAAAGAACCAGGGGACAATCAGCCCCAGCATTTT. It yields the protein CASSKEPGDNQPQHF.

The rearrangement links TRBV25-1 to TRBJ1-4; no clear D. The CDR3 contains 14 residues. The V gene lost 5 bases and the J gene lost 7 bases, with 14 bases spanning the gap. Germline CDR1 MGHDK, CDR2 SYGVNS. CDR3 nucleotide sequence: TGTGCCAGCAGTAACTCCGGGTGGGGTGAAAAACTGTTTTTT. Translated, it gives CASSNSGWGEKLFF.

This chain links TRBV14 with TRBJ2-5; tentatively, D is TRBD1 (6 bases). The CDR3 extends over 17 amino acids. Germline lookup yields CDR1 SGHDN and CDR2 FVKESK. Trimming stripped 3 bases from V and 4 bases from J, with 21 bases between. The CDR3 DNA follows: TGTGCCAGCAGCCATAGGAGTTCCGCCGGCAGGGGAGAGACCCAGTACTTC. Translation gives CASSHRSSAGRGETQYF.

The V call is TRBV5-1, the J call TRBJ1-3, with D perhaps matching TRBD1 (6 bases). The CDR3 spans 16 residues. V was shortened by 2 bases and J by 0 bases, with 12 bases between the two germline ends. The V gene's germline CDR1 is SGHRS and CDR2 YFSETQ. CDR3 sequence (DNA): TGCGCCAGCAGCTTAGAGACAGGCTTCTCTGGAAACACCATATATTTT. It codes for CASSLETGFSGNTIYF.